The 31 T cell receptor beta chains below were found in one sample sequenced in a study of blood T cells in healthy people across ages. Combining a sample-barcoded 5' primer with a J-beta primer mix, a second PCR ran for about 7 to 11 cycles. MiXCR, applied by TCRdb to the 5' RACE reads, yields one record per CDR3 protein. The table has around 780,000 distinct CDR3 sequences, roughly 25% seen once; the top ten hold under 3%. Separately, the same data were catalogued under a study of T cells of mothers and their children.

The sequenced sample consisted of blood. The source of these receptors is a boy aged 5-17 years in good health.

This sequence joins TRBV30 and TRBJ2-3; D perhaps matches TRBD2 (6 bases). In germline, CDR1 is GTSNPN, CDR2 SVGIG (reference sequence). V lost 3 bases to trimming and J lost 9 bases, with 19 bases between them. This CDR3 contains 14 residues. CDR3 protein: CAWRASRDFKTQYF. CDR3 DNA: TGTGCCTGGAGGGCCTCGCGGGACTTTAAGACGCAGTATTTT.

This clonotype was observed a few times. The rearrangement joins TRBV4-2 to TRBJ2-3, with 8 bases that match TRBD2. With V trimmed by 5 bases and J by 4 bases, 11 bases remained unmatched. This CDR3 comprises 16 residues. CDR1 is LGHNA and CDR2 is YNFKEQ in the germline V gene. This chain's CDR3 is CASSWEVAGKPDTQYF. Here the CDR3 DNA reads TGTGCCAGCAGCTGGGAGGTAGCGGGGAAGCCAGATACGCAGTATTTT.

This clonotype was picked up a small number of times. This chain joins TRBV6-2 or TRBV6-3 and TRBJ2-2; D gene ambiguous. CDR3 length equals 14 residues. V lost 0 bases and J lost 4, with 6 bases in between. CDR1 is MNHEY and CDR2 is SVGEGT in the germline V gene. For the CDR3, the DNA is TGTGCCAGCAGTTACTCGTCGGGCACCGGGGAGCTGTTTTTT. It yields the protein CASSYSSGTGELFF.

The genes are TRBV7-9 and TRBJ2-7, with no clear D. Germline CDR1 is SEHNR and CDR2 is FQNEAQ (reference sequence). The CDR3 runs to 13 residues. Trimming shortened V by 3 bases and J by 3 bases, and 9 bases separated the two germline ends. Written as DNA, the CDR3 is TGTGCCAGCAGCTTTAACGCCAACTACGAGCAGTACTTC. It translates to CASSFNANYEQYF.

The table lists this clonotype with a few counts. The chain is built from TRBV6-1 and TRBJ2-1; 11 positions match TRBD1. Per the germline V gene, CDR1 is MNHNS and CDR2 is SASEGT. Losses at the gene ends were 11 bases for V and 7 bases for J; bases not matched to a gene: 7. The CDR3 length is 13 residues. CDR3 bases: TGTGCCGTCCACCGGGACAGGGGGAATGAGCAGTTCTTC. This sequence encodes CAVHRDRGNEQFF.

This clonotype was counted between two and nine times. The chain joins TRBV10-3 to TRBJ1-1; 7 nucleotides align to TRBD1. The CDR3 totals 15 residues. The V segment lost 4 bases and the J segment 8 bases; nucleotides outside the gene matches: 13. Looked up from germline, CDR1 is ENHRY and CDR2 is SYGVKD. CDR3 region: CAISGTGDPDREAFF. The CDR3 DNA reads TGTGCCATCAGTGGGACAGGAGATCCGGACAGGGAAGCTTTCTTT.

The V and J genes are TRBV12-3 or TRBV12-4 and TRBJ2-2, with D tentatively TRBD1 (5 bases). The CDR3 loop spans 15 amino acids. V was clipped by 3 bases and J by 2 bases, with 10 bases between them. The CDR3 DNA follows: TGTGCCAGCAGTTTTAGGACAACTAACACCGGGGAGCTGTTTTTT. Translating it yields CASSFRTTNTGELFF.

This clonotype was detected a few times. The rearrangement joins TRBV13 to TRBJ2-3; possible D gene TRBD1, 6 bases. CDR3 length equals 15 residues. Trimming cost V 5 bases and J 2 bases, with 14 bases left between them. Germline CDR1 reads PRHDT; CDR2 reads FYEKMQ (reference sequence). The chain's CDR3 is CASSLKTGHTDTQYF. In nucleotides, the CDR3 is TGTGCCAGCAGCCTTAAGACAGGCCACACAGATACGCAGTATTTT.

The chain employs TRBV7-9 and TRBJ1-1; no definite D call. The germline V and J ends were trimmed by 6 bases and 0 bases, with 26 bases remaining between them. This CDR3 spans 19 amino acids. From germline, CDR1 is SEHNR and CDR2 FQNEAQ (reference sequence). The CDR3 reads CASSFRDWRRSGMNTEAFF. CDR3 bases: TGTGCCAGCAGTTTTCGTGACTGGCGACGCTCTGGCATGAACACTGAAGCTTTCTTT.

This clonotype was observed at least ten times. The gene calls are TRBV12-3 or TRBV12-4 and TRBJ2-5; 8 bases line up with TRBD2. The CDR3 length is 17 residues. With 6 bases clipped from V and 0 bases from J, the junction kept 12 bases outside the gene matches. The CDR3 region is CASSPGPQRGYQETQYF. The DNA of the CDR3 is TGTGCCAGCAGCCCAGGGCCACAGCGGGGGTACCAAGAGACCCAGTACTTC.

A remark on this clonotype: The conserved final phenylalanine or tryptophan is absent from the CDR3, which likely points to a read error. V is TRBV20-1 and J is TRBJ2-1, with D perhaps TRBD2 (7 bases). Trimming removed 6 bases at V and 4 bases at J, with 22 bases between. The CDR3 covers 16 residues. Germline V gives CDR1 DFQATT, CDR2 SNEGSKA (reference sequence). The CDR3 DNA reads TGCAGTGCGAGAACCCGGGGGGCAGGGAGGTACAATGAGCAGTTCTTA. Amino acid sequence: CSARTRGAGRYNEQFL.

J is TRBJ2-5 and V is TRBV12-3 or TRBV12-4; 8 bases are shared with TRBD2. The tail of the sequence fits TRBJ2-1 better, so the J call may be wrong. The CDR3 has 16 residues. CDR3 sequence: CASSRRGAGGSNEQFF. The CDR3 DNA reads as TGTGCCAGCAGTCGACGTGGGGCGGGGGGAAGCAATGAGCAGTTCTTC.

The chain joins TRBV7-6 to TRBJ2-3; D is undetermined. The CDR3 covers 13 residues. V was shortened by 8 bases and J by 0 bases, with 9 bases between the two germline ends. The germline V gene encodes CDR1 SGHVS and CDR2 FNYEAQ. The CDR3 coding sequence is TGTGCCAGCGGCCACCTTAGCACAGATACGCAGTATTTT. This gives the protein CASGHLSTDTQYF.

The chain is built from TRBV9 and TRBJ2-2; D remains unclear. The V gene's germline CDR1 is SGDLS and CDR2 YYNGEE. The CDR3 has 16 residues. V lost 3 bases and J lost 0, with 12 bases in between. The chain's CDR3 is CASSGGDGSNTGELFF. In DNA, the CDR3 is TGTGCCAGCAGCGGCGGCGACGGATCGAACACCGGGGAGCTGTTTTTT.

This clonotype was detected only a few times. V gene TRBV5-1 combines with J gene TRBJ2-7; no reliable D call. From germline, CDR1 is SGHRS and CDR2 YFSETQ. This CDR3 has 13 residues. Trimming left V 5 bases short and J 4 bases short, with 13 bases between. The CDR3 loop is CASRGSFPYEQYF. In DNA, the CDR3 is TGCGCCAGCAGAGGTTCTTTCCCATACGAGCAGTACTTC.

This clonotype occurred many times. This chain joins TRBV5-6 and TRBJ2-6; 10 bases line up with TRBD1. The germline V gene has CDR1 SGHDT and CDR2 YYEEEE. The CDR3 loop spans 17 amino acids. Trimming removed 5 bases from V and 0 bases from J; junction bases left unmatched: 5. CDR3 DNA: TGTGCCAGCAGGAGACAGGGGGCCAGCTCTGGGGCCAACGTCCTGACTTTC. Its protein product is CASRRQGASSGANVLTF.

This clonotype was seen a few times. A much larger clone lies one base from this, so it may be a read error. The chain employs TRBV5-5 and TRBJ2-5; 7 bases are shared with TRBD2. Germline CDR1 SGHKS, CDR2 YYEKEE (reference sequence). The junction had 11 bases not matched to a gene; V was cut back by 4 bases and J by 5 bases. CDR3 length: 15 amino acids. The DNA of the CDR3 is TGTGCCAGCAGCCCTATGAGCGGGGAAAGTGAGACCCAGTACTTC. This gives the protein CASSPMSGESETQYF.

In this sample, this clonotype turned up many times. This chain joins TRBV10-3 and TRBJ2-5, with TRBD1 matching 8 bases. Unmatched junction bases numbered 4, after V lost 10 bases and J lost 3 bases. The CDR3 sequence is 12 residues long. CDR1 and CDR2 from the germline V gene are ENHRY and SYGVKD. CDR3 sequence reads: CATRQGKETQYF. CDR3 nucleotides: TGTGCCACACGACAGGGGAAAGAGACCCAGTACTTC.

This chain uses TRBV29-1 with TRBJ2-3, with D uncertain. CDR3 length: 12 amino acids. The V and J ends lost 2 bases and 2 bases respectively, with 5 bases between them. The germline V gene encodes CDR1 SQVTM and CDR2 ANQGSEA. CDR3 DNA: TGCAGCGTTGAACTTAACACAGATACGCAGTATTTT. This sequence encodes CSVELNTDTQYF.

This chain links TRBV12-3 or TRBV12-4 with TRBJ2-7, with D maybe TRBD2 (7 bases). The V gene lost 4 bases and the J gene lost 2 bases, with 15 bases spanning the gap. This CDR3 spans 15 amino acids. The CDR3 loop reads CASSSAGATTYEQYF. CDR3 DNA: TGTGCCAGCAGTTCCGCGGGGGCTACCACCTACGAGCAGTACTTC.

The rearrangement links TRBV6-5 to TRBJ2-7; D gene uncertain. The CDR3 sequence is 13 residues long. The germline V and J ends were trimmed by 5 bases and 3 bases, with 11 bases remaining between them. Germline assignment: CDR1 MNHEY and CDR2 SVGAGI. CDR3 sequence: CASSGPGLYEQYF. The CDR3 nucleotides read TGTGCCAGCAGTGGTCCAGGCCTCTACGAGCAGTACTTC.

This clonotype was seen more than once but under ten times. CDR3 DNA: TGTGCCAGCAGCTCTGGCACAGACACCCCCTACGAGCAGTACTTC. It encodes CASSSGTDTPYEQYF. The V gene is TRBV13, the J gene TRBJ2-7; D not resolved. The CDR3 runs 15 residues. Germline-derived CDR1 and CDR2 are PRHDT and FYEKMQ (reference sequence). V was cut by 4 bases and J by 2 bases, with 15 bases left in between.

The V and J genes are TRBV9 and TRBJ2-7, with TRBD1 identical over 8 bases. V shed 2 bases and J 5 bases; nucleotides not matched to a gene: 6. The CDR3 loop spans 14 amino acids. From germline, CDR1 is SGDLS and CDR2 YYNGEE. The CDR3 DNA follows: TGTGCCAGCAGCGTTCAGGGGGCAAATGACGAGCAGTACTTC. Translation: CASSVQGANDEQYF.

This clonotype was picked up many times. The chain combines TRBV5-1 with TRBJ2-2; weak D call: TRBD1 (7 bases). This CDR3 is 17 amino acids long. Germline CDR1 and CDR2: SGHRS and YFSETQ. V lost 4 bases and J lost 5, with 21 bases in between. CDR3 sequence: CASSPPRGTATTGELFF. The CDR3 DNA reads TGCGCCAGCAGCCCCCCTCGGGGGACAGCCACTACCGGGGAGCTGTTTTTT.

This clonotype was observed a few times. The V gene is TRBV12-5, the J gene TRBJ1-5; TRBD1 agrees at 9 bases. CDR1 and CDR2 from the germline V gene are LGHNT and FRNRAP. J gave up 8 bases and V 9 bases, and 20 bases lay outside the gene matches. The CDR3 has 17 residues. The DNA for the CDR3 is TGTGCTAGCTCGCTGAAAACCGGGACAGGGATGCAGGAGCCCCAGCATTTT. Protein: CASSLKTGTGMQEPQHF.

The chain recombines TRBV13 with TRBJ2-5; 7 bases match TRBD2. Per germline, CDR1 PRHDT and CDR2 FYEKMQ (reference sequence). Trimming took 5 bases from V and 2 from J; bases not matched to a gene: 11. The CDR3 is 16 amino acids. In DNA, the CDR3 is TGTGCCAGCAGCCAACGGGGCAGCGGGGTACAAGAGACCCAGTACTTC. Amino acids: CASSQRGSGVQETQYF. Using reference TRBV13 and TRBJ2-5 for the parts outside the CDR3, the full variable domain is AAGVIQSPRHLIKEKRETATLKCYPIPRHDTVYWYQQGPGQDPQFLISFYEKMQSDKGSIPDRFSAQQFSDYHSELNMSSLELGDSALYFCASSQRGSGVQETQYFGPGTRLLVL.

This clonotype came up a few times. The chain employs TRBV29-1 and TRBJ2-1; a weak D match, TRBD2 (7 bases). CDR1 and CDR2 (germline): SQVTM, ANQGSEA. The CDR3 sequence is 15 residues long. The V and J ends lost 6 bases and 2 bases respectively, with 17 bases between them. The CDR3 DNA follows: TGCAGCGTAGCCGTGGGGGCGGGGGCCTACAATGAGCAGTTCTTC. This sequence encodes CSVAVGAGAYNEQFF.

The CDR3 region is CSVQGRNNQPQHF. The CDR3 DNA reads as TGCAGCGTTCAGGGACGGAACAATCAGCCCCAGCATTTT. This chain joins TRBV29-1 and TRBJ1-5; D is perhaps TRBD1 (5 bases). V lost 5 bases to trimming and J lost 3 bases, with 11 bases between them. The CDR3 runs 13 residues. Germline V gives CDR1 SQVTM, CDR2 ANQGSEA.

The rearrangement joins TRBV5-1 to TRBJ2-5; D perhaps matches TRBD2 (6 bases). Germline loops: CDR1 SGHRS, CDR2 YFSETQ. V was pared by 5 bases and J by 5 bases, with 13 bases between. The CDR3 runs to 13 residues. For the CDR3, the DNA is TGCGCCAGCAGACGCCCTCTAGCGGAGACCCAGTACTTC. This gives the protein CASRRPLAETQYF.

In this sample, this clonotype turned up many times. CDR3 region: CASSTGTGGYEQYF. Here the CDR3 DNA reads TGTGCCAGCAGCACCGGGACAGGGGGCTACGAGCAGTACTTC. The chain joins TRBV12-3 or TRBV12-4 to TRBJ2-7, with TRBD1 matching 11 bases. Trimming at V came to 6 bases and at J to 3 bases, leaving 4 bases not matched to a gene. The CDR3 runs to 14 residues.

The rearrangement uses TRBV12-3 or TRBV12-4 and TRBJ1-1, with 9 positions matching TRBD1. The CDR3 extends over 17 amino acids. Losses at the gene ends were 5 bases for V and 3 bases for J; bases not matched to a gene: 13. CDR3 DNA: TGTGCCAGCAGTGCCAACCCGGGGACAGGGAGGGACACTGAAGCTTTCTTT. It codes for CASSANPGTGRDTEAFF.